This TCR beta chain is from a study of Graves' ophthalmopathy and Graves' hyperthyroidism. On the study more broadly: Peripheral blood was obtained at first diagnosis, ahead of any treatment. Study-wide findings and caveats: Appearing in blood as well were most expanded thyroid clonotypes above 0.001 frequency.

Excluded: other autoimmune disease, uncontrolled infection, pregnancy or lactation. Germline V CDR1 and CDR2: MNHEY, SVGAGI. The CDR3 covers 14 residues. Trimming shortened V by 2 bases and J by 4 bases, and 9 bases separated the two germline ends. This clonotype was counted at least ten times. What it binds is not known. RNA transcripts served as template for amplifying TCR beta CDR3 sequences. The library came from an HTBI-primed first-round RT-PCR and a second-round multiplex PCR. TCRdb ran MiXCR on the multiplex PCR reads and lists one entry per CDR3 protein. The sample consists of hundreds of thousands of distinct CDR3 sequences, under 50% of them appearing once.

The V call is TRBV6-5, the J call TRBJ1-5; perhaps TRBD1 as D (6 bases). Material: peripheral blood. The receptor was derived from an adult man with Graves' ophthalmopathy. The CDR3 spells CASSYARGNQPQHF. CDR3 bases: TGTGCCAGCAGTTACGCTAGGGGGAATCAGCCCCAGCATTTT.